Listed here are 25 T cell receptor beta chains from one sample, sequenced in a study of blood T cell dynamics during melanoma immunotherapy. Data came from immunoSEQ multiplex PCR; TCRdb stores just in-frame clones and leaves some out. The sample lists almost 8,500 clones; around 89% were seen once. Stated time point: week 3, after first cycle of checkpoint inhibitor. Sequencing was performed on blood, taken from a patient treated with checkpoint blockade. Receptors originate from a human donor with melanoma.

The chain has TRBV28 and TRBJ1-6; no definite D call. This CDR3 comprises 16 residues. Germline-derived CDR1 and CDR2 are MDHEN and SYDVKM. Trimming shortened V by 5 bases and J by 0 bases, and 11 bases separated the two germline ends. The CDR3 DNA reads TGTGCCAGCAGTCCTCTGGGCCACTCCTATAATTCACCCCTCCACTTT. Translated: CASSPLGHSYNSPLHF. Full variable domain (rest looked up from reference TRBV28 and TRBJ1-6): DVKVTQSSRYLVKRTGEKVFLECVQDMDHENMFWYRQDPGLGLRLIYFSYDVKMKEKGDIPEGYSVSREKKERFSLILESASTNQTSMYLCASSPLGHSYNSPLHFGNGTRLTVT.

CDR3 sequence (DNA): TGTGCCAGCAGTTACTATGGGACATCTGCCTACGAGCAGTACTTC. It yields the protein CASSYYGTSAYEQYF. The chain uses TRBV6-6 and TRBJ2-7; D possibly corresponds to TRBD1 (6 bases). This CDR3 is built from 15 residues. CDR1 and CDR2 from the germline V gene are MNHNY and SVGAGI (reference sequence). V lost 1 base and J lost 2, with 12 bases in between.

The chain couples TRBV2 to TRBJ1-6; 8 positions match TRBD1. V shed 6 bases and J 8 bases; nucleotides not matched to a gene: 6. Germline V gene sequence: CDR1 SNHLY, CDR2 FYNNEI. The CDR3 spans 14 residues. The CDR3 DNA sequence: TGTGCCAGCAGCTCAGGACAGGGTTATTCACCCCTCCACTTT. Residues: CASSSGQGYSPLHF.

DNA of the CDR3: TGTGCCAGTAGTATGGGAATAGGCACTGAAGCTTTCTTT. This codes for CASSMGIGTEAFF. This rearrangement joins TRBV19 to TRBJ1-1; D not certain. The CDR3 length is 13 residues. The V gene lost 3 bases and the J gene lost 4 bases, with 9 bases spanning the gap. Germline values: CDR1 LNHDA, CDR2 SQIVND (reference sequence). Filled out from reference TRBV19 and TRBJ1-1, the complete variable domain reads DGGITQSPKYLFRKEGQNVTLSCEQNLNHDAMYWYRQDPGQGLRLIYYSQIVNDFQKGDIAEGYSVSREKKESFPLTVTSAQKNPTAFYLCASSMGIGTEAFFGQGTRLTVV.

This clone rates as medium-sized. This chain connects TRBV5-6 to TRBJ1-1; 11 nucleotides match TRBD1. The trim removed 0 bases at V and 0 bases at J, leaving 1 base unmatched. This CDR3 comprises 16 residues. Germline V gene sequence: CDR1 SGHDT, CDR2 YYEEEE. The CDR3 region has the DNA TGTGCCAGCAGCTTGGGGACAGGGGGCATGAACACTGAAGCTTTCTTT. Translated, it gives CASSLGTGGMNTEAFF.

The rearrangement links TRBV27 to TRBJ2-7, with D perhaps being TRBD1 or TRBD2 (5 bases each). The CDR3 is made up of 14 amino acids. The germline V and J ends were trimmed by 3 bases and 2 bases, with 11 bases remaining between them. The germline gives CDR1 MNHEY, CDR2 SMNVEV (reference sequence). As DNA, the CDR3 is TGTGCCAGCAGTTTGTCGGGACCCACCTACGAGCAGTACTTC. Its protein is CASSLSGPTYEQYF.

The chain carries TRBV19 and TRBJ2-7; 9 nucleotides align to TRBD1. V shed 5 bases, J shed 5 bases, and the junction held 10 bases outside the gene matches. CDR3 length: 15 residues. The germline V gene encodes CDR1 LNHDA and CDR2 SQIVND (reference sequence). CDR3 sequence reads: CASSGTGTGWNEQYF. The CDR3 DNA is TGTGCCAGTAGTGGCACCGGGACAGGGTGGAACGAGCAGTACTTC. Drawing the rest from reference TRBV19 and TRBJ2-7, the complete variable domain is DGGITQSPKYLFRKEGQNVTLSCEQNLNHDAMYWYRQDPGQGLRLIYYSQIVNDFQKGDIAEGYSVSREKKESFPLTVTSAQKNPTAFYLCASSGTGTGWNEQYFGPGTRLTVT.

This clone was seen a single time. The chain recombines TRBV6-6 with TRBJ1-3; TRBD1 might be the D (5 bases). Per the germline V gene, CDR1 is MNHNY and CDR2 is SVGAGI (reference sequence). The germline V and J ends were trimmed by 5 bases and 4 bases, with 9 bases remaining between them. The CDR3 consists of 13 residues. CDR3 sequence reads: CASSLRGGNTIYF. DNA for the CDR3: TGTGCCAGCAGTCTCCGGGGGGGAAACACCATATATTTT.

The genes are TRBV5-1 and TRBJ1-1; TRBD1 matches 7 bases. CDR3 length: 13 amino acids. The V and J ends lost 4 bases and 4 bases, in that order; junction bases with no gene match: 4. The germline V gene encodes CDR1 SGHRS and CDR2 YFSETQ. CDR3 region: CASSRTGATEAFF. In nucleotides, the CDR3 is TGCGCCAGCAGCCGTACAGGGGCCACTGAAGCTTTCTTT.

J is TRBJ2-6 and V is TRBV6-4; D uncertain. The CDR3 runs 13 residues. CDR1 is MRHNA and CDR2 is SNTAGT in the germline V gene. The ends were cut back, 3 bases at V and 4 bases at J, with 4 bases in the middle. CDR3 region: CASSEGGANVLTF. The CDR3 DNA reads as TGTGCCAGCAGTGAAGGAGGGGCCAACGTCCTGACTTTC.

The CDR3 reads CASPRGAGYGYTF. The DNA for the CDR3 is TGTGCCTCCCCCAGGGGGGCCGGCTATGGCTACACCTTC. The V and J genes are TRBV30 and TRBJ1-2; 7 positions agree with TRBD1. CDR1 and CDR2 (germline): GTSNPN, SVGIG (reference sequence). After removal of 7 bases from V and 4 bases from J, the junction contained 9 bases not matched to a gene. The CDR3 length is 13 residues. Full variable domain (rest looked up from reference TRBV30 and TRBJ1-2): SQTIHQWPATLVQPVGSPLSLECTVEGTSNPNLYWYRQAAGRGLQLLFYSVGIGQISSEVPQNLSASRPQDRQFILSSKKLLLSDSGFYLCASPRGAGYGYTFGSGTRLTVV.

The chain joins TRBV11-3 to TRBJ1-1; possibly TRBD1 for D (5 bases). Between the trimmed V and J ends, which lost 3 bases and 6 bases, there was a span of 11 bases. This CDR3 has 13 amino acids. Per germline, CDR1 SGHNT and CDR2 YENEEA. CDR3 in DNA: TGTGCCAGCAGCTTTATGGGGGGGGCTGAAGCTTTCTTT. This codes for CASSFMGGAEAFF. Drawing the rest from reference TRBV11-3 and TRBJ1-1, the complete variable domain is EAGVVQSPRYKIIEKKQPVAFWCNPISGHNTLYWYLQNLGQGPELLIRYENEEAVDDSQLPKDRFSAERLKGVDSTLKIQPAELGDSAVYLCASSFMGGAEAFFGQGTRLTVV.

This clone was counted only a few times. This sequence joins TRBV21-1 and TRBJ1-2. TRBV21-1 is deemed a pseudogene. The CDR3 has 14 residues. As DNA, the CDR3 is TGTGCCAGCAGCCACAGGGGAGGGCCTTATGGCTACACCTTC. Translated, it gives CASSHRGGPYGYTF.

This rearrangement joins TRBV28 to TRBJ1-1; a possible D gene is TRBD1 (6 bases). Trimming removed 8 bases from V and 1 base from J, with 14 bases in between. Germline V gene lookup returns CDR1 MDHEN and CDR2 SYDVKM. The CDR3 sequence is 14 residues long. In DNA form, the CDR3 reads TGTGCCAGCGCCCCGGGGGCGAGGAACACTGAAGCTTTCTTT. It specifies CASAPGARNTEAFF.

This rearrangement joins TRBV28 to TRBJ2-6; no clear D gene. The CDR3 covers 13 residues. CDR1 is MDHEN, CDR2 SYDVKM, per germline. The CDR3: CAARFSGANVLTF. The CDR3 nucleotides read TGTGCGGCTCGGTTCTCTGGGGCCAACGTCCTGACTTTC.

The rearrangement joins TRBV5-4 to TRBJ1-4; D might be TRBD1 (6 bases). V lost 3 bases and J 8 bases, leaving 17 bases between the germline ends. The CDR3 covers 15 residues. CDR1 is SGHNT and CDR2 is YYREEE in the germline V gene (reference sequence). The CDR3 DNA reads TGTGCCAGCAGCTCCACCGGGACAAGTCTCGAAAAACTGTTTTTT. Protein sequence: CASSSTGTSLEKLFF.

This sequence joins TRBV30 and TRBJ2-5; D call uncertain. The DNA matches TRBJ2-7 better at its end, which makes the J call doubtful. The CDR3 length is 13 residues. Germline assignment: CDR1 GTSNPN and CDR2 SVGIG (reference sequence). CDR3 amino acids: CAWRLTSSYEQYF. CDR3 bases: TGTGCCTGGAGGTTGACGAGCTCCTACGAGCAGTACTTC.

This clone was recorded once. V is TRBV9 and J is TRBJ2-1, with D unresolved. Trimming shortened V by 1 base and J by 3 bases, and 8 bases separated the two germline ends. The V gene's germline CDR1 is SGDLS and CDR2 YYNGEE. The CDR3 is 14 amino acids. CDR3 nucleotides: TGTGCCAGCAGCGTATTACCAGACTACAATGAGCAGTTCTTC. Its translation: CASSVLPDYNEQFF.

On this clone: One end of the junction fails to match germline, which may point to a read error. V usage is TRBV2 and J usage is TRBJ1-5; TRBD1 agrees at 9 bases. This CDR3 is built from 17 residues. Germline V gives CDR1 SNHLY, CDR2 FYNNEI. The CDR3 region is CASSQAPLDRGNQPQHF. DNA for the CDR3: TGTGCCAGCAGTCAAGCCCCCTTAGACAGGGGGAATCAGCCCCAGCATTTT.

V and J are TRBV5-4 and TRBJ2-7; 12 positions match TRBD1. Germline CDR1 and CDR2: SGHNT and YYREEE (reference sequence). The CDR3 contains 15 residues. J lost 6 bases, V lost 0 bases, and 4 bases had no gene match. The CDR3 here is CASSLAGTGGGEQYF. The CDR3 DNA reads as TGTGCCAGCAGCTTGGCCGGGACAGGGGGCGGCGAGCAGTACTTC.

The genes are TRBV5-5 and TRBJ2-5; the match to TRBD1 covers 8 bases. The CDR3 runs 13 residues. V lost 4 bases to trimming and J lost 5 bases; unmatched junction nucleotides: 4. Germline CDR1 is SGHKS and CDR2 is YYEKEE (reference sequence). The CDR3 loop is CASSGTGLETQYF. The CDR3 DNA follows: TGTGCCAGCAGCGGGACAGGTTTGGAGACCCAGTACTTC.

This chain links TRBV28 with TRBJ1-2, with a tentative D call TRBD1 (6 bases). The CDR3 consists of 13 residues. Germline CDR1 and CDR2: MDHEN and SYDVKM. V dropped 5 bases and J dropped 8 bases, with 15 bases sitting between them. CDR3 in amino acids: CASSPPGAQGYTF. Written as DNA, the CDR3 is TGTGCCAGCAGTCCCCCGGGGGCGCAAGGCTACACCTTC.

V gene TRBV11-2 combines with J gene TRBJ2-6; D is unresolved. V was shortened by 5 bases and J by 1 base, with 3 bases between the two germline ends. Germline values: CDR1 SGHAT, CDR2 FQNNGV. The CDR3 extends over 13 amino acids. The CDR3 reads CASSLSGANVLTF. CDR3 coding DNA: TGTGCCAGCAGCCTATCTGGGGCCAACGTCCTGACTTTC.

The CDR3 loop is CASSLDGGGYEQYF. The CDR3 DNA follows: TGCGCCAGCAGCTTGGACGGGGGCGGCTACGAGCAGTACTTC. The V and J genes are TRBV5-1 and TRBJ2-7; the D gene could be TRBD1 or TRBD2 (6 bases each). V dropped 0 bases and J dropped 3 bases, with 10 bases sitting between them. The CDR3 is 14 amino acids. Germline V gene sequence: CDR1 SGHRS, CDR2 YFSETQ.

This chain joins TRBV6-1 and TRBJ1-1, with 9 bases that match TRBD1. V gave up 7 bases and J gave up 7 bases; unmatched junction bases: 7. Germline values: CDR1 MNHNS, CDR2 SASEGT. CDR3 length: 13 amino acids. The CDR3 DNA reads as TGTGCCAGCAAGGACAGGGGCCCTTTTGAAGCTTTCTTT. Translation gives CASKDRGPFEAFF.